This T cell receptor (beta chain) was identified in a study of identifying expanded T cells in peripheral blood. CDR1 is MRHNA and CDR2 is SNTAGT in the germline V gene. Trimming removed 0 bases at V and 0 bases at J, with 6 bases between. The CDR3 is made up of 16 amino acids. For this clone: Its antigen remains unknown.

Clones were sequenced by immunoSEQ multiplex PCR, and TCRdb holds only the in-frame ones, with some missing. The sample lists tens of thousands of clones; around 88% were seen once. Study observations and caveats: Clone count variance between approximately two-week samples rose with total template count.

Healthy donors had no documented immune events, such as infections, while sampled. Sequenced material: blood. The chain links TRBV6-4 to TRBJ2-6; weak D call: TRBD2 (5 bases). This receptor was taken from a person aged 18 to 70 in good health. CDR3 in DNA: TGTGCCAGCAGTGACTCGACTACCTCTGGGGCCAACGTCCTGACTTTC. Its translation: CASSDSTTSGANVLTF.